The 28 T cell receptor beta chains listed next were all sequenced from one sample in a study of OX40 agonist ivuxolimab in advanced cancers. Sequenced by immunoSEQ multiplex PCR; TCRdb stores in-frame clones only, minus some. The table shows approximately 81,000 clones, with roughly 80% occurring only once. Material: CD4+ or CD8+ T cells sorted from blood, obtained in a trial of the OX40 agonist ivuxolimab. The receptors here all came from an adult with an advanced solid tumor such as melanoma, head and neck, liver or kidney cancer.

The CDR3 sequence is CSVEGGQARTSGSSYNEQFF. As DNA, the CDR3 is TGCAGCGTTGAGGGGGGCCAAGCCCGAACTAGCGGGAGTTCCTACAATGAGCAGTTCTTC. The gene calls are TRBV29-1 and TRBJ2-1; 11 nucleotides line up with TRBD2. The germline CDR1 and CDR2 sequences are SQVTM and ANQGSEA. This CDR3 spans 20 amino acids. V gave up 3 bases and J gave up 1 base; unmatched junction bases: 17.

The chain uses TRBV5-1 and TRBJ2-1; D ambiguous. This CDR3 comprises 14 residues. Germline V CDR1 and CDR2: SGHRS, YFSETQ. V lost 1 base and J lost 6, with 11 bases in between. The CDR3 DNA reads TGCGCCAGCAGCTTGTTGGAACAAACCAATGAGCAGTTCTTC. This translates into CASSLLEQTNEQFF.

The J gene is TRBJ1-5, the V gene TRBV5-6; tentatively, D is TRBD1 (6 bases). The germline CDR1 and CDR2 sequences are SGHDT and YYEEEE. The V gene lost 4 bases and the J gene lost 6 bases, with 17 bases spanning the gap. This CDR3 comprises 15 residues. The CDR3 here is CASSNGRGAAQPQHF. CDR3 sequence (DNA): TGTGCCAGCAGCAACGGACGGGGGGCGGCTCAGCCCCAGCATTTT.

J is TRBJ1-4 and V is TRBV10-3; D is possibly TRBD1 (5 bases). CDR1 and CDR2 (germline): ENHRY, SYGVKD. V lost 0 bases, J lost 7 bases, and 12 bases lay in between. This CDR3 has 15 amino acids. The CDR3 sequence: CAISESNNRPEKLFF. Written as DNA, the CDR3 is TGTGCCATCAGTGAGTCTAATAACAGGCCTGAAAAACTGTTTTTT.

There are a few counts of this clone. This chain links TRBV6-5 with TRBJ2-7, with 9 bases aligning to TRBD1. CDR3 length equals 14 residues. The germline V gene has CDR1 MNHEY and CDR2 SVGAGI. J was trimmed by 2 bases and V by 6 bases; bases with no gene match: 5. The CDR3 spells CASSSGQGPYEQYF. CDR3 bases: TGTGCCAGCAGCTCGGGACAGGGCCCCTACGAGCAGTACTTC.

Here the CDR3 DNA reads TGTGCCAGCAGCTTAGGGACAGTCATTAATGAAAAACTGTTTTTT. This gives the protein CASSLGTVINEKLFF. The chain carries TRBV5-5 and TRBJ1-4, with TRBD1 identical over 7 bases. The CDR3 spans 15 residues. J was trimmed by 4 bases and V by 2 bases; bases with no gene match: 5. Germline V gene lookup returns CDR1 SGHKS and CDR2 YYEKEE (reference sequence). Full variable domain (remainder filled in from reference TRBV5-5 and TRBJ1-4): DAGVTQSPTHLIKTRGQQVTLRCSPISGHKSVSWYQQVLGQGPQFIFQYYEKEERGRGNFPDRFSARQFPNYSSELNVNALLLGDSALYLCASSLGTVINEKLFFGSGTQLSVL.

The rearrangement links TRBV4-1 to TRBJ2-4; D unclear. CDR1 is MGHRA and CDR2 is YSYEKL in the germline V gene. V lost 2 bases and J 12 bases, leaving 14 bases between the germline ends. This CDR3 is 13 amino acids long. The CDR3 sequence: CASSQPLAANQYF. The CDR3 DNA follows: TGCGCCAGCAGCCAACCCCTTGCGGCGAATCAGTACTTC.

The chain links TRBV4-1 to TRBJ2-5; D is unclear. This CDR3 has 14 amino acids. Between the trimmed V and J ends, which lost 1 base and 3 bases, there was a span of 9 bases. CDR1 and CDR2 from the germline V gene are MGHRA and YSYEKL. DNA for the CDR3: TGCGCCAGCAGCCAAGGCCTGAACGAAGAGACCCAGTACTTC. It encodes CASSQGLNEETQYF.

This CDR3 is CASSEALERRYTF. The DNA of the CDR3 is TGTGCCAGCAGTGAAGCGCTCGAGAGGCGCTACACCTTC. The chain recombines TRBV6-1 with TRBJ1-2; D gene uncertain. V was cut by 0 bases and J by 9 bases, with 11 bases left in between. The CDR3 consists of 13 residues. The germline V gene has CDR1 MNHNS and CDR2 SASEGT.

Concerning this clone itself: Germline and junction disagree at one end, which may indicate a read error. In DNA, the CDR3 is TGTGCCAGCAGCTTGGGCGTCGGGGGCCCCGCGGAGTTT. Its protein product is CASSLGVGGPAEF. The chain joins TRBV5-4 to TRBJ1-1; maybe TRBD1 (6 bases). Germline CDR1 and CDR2: SGHNT and YYREEE (reference sequence). The CDR3 covers 13 residues.

CDR3 nucleotides: TGTGCCAGCTCAACCAGCGACACGCACACAGATACGCAGTATTTT. It specifies CASSTSDTHTDTQYF. The rearrangement links TRBV18 to TRBJ2-3; D is uncertain. Germline CDR1 reads KGHSH; CDR2 reads LQKENI. This CDR3 has 15 residues. Trimming took off 5 bases at V and 2 bases at J, with 14 bases between the two ends.

This clone was seen more than once but under ten times. The J gene is TRBJ2-1, the V gene TRBV7-2, with TRBD2 matching over 15 bases. Trimming removed 8 bases from V and 7 bases from J; junction bases left unmatched: 6. The CDR3 covers 15 residues. Per germline, CDR1 SGHTA and CDR2 FQGNSA. The CDR3 spells CASGPGLAGGNEQFF. The CDR3 DNA reads as TGTGCCAGCGGCCCGGGACTAGCGGGAGGAAATGAGCAGTTCTTC.

The rearrangement uses TRBV5-1 and TRBJ2-3; TRBD2 matches at 7 bases. Per germline, CDR1 SGHRS and CDR2 YFSETQ. The ends lost 1 base at V and 4 bases at J; junction bases unmatched: 3. The CDR3 contains 14 residues. Here the CDR3 reads CASSLREGPDTQYF. The CDR3 coding sequence is TGCGCCAGCAGCTTGAGGGAGGGCCCAGATACGCAGTATTTT.

The chain couples TRBV5-6 to TRBJ2-3; 12 positions agree with TRBD2. The ends lost 2 bases at V and 3 bases at J; junction bases unmatched: 7. The CDR3 loop spans 17 amino acids. Germline CDR1 reads SGHDT; CDR2 reads YYEEEE. CDR3 amino acids: CASSFKLGTSGTDTQYF. Here the CDR3 DNA reads TGTGCCAGCAGCTTTAAATTGGGGACTAGCGGGACAGATACGCAGTATTTT.

The CDR3 sequence: CSAIGNEQYF. Here the CDR3 DNA reads TGCAGTGCCATTGGGAACGAGCAGTACTTC. The chain carries TRBV20-1 and TRBJ2-7, with D unclear. Trimming pared 6 bases from V and 5 bases from J, leaving 8 bases between. This CDR3 has 10 residues. Germline V CDR1 and CDR2: DFQATT, SNEGSKA (reference sequence).

The gene calls are TRBV6-5 and TRBJ2-5, with D possibly being TRBD1 (5 bases). The J call is in doubt because the DNA end fits TRBJ2-7 better. The CDR3 totals 15 residues. Germline V lookup: CDR1 MNHEY, CDR2 SVGAGI. CDR3 bases: TGTGCCAGCAGTTGGACCACCCGACAGCCCGGCGAGCAGTACTTC. Translated, it gives CASSWTTRQPGEQYF.

This CDR3 reads CASSFFRQGIDTDTQYF. Written as DNA, the CDR3 is TGTGCCAGCAGCTTTTTCCGACAGGGGATAGACACAGATACGCAGTATTTT. This chain joins TRBV11-3 and TRBJ2-3, with TRBD1 matching over 8 bases. Germline loops: CDR1 SGHNT, CDR2 YENEEA. The V segment lost 3 bases and the J segment 2 bases; nucleotides outside the gene matches: 10. This CDR3 spans 17 amino acids. The whole variable domain, remainder taken from reference TRBV11-3 and TRBJ2-3, is EAGVVQSPRYKIIEKKQPVAFWCNPISGHNTLYWYLQNLGQGPELLIRYENEEAVDDSQLPKDRFSAERLKGVDSTLKIQPAELGDSAVYLCASSFFRQGIDTDTQYFGPGTRLTVL.

V usage is TRBV6-1 and J usage is TRBJ2-7; the match to TRBD1 covers 8 bases. The J segment lost 6 bases and the V segment lost 4 bases, leaving 8 bases of the junction unmatched. The CDR3 consists of 14 residues. The germline gives CDR1 MNHNS, CDR2 SASEGT. CDR3 sequence: CASSAGQGEGEQYF. The DNA of the CDR3 is TGTGCCAGCAGTGCCGGACAGGGAGAGGGCGAGCAGTACTTC.

The genes are TRBV7-3 and TRBJ1-4; D is uncertain. The ends were cut back, 2 bases at V and 8 bases at J, with 9 bases in the middle. The germline gives CDR1 SGHTA, CDR2 FQGTGA. The CDR3 is 13 residues long. CDR3 in amino acids: CASSLRLLEKLFF. The DNA of the CDR3 is TGTGCCAGCAGCTTACGACTTCTGGAAAAACTGTTTTTT.

The V and J genes are TRBV6-5 and TRBJ1-2; 9 nucleotides line up with TRBD1. This CDR3 has 14 amino acids. Germline lookup yields CDR1 MNHEY and CDR2 SVGAGI. V lost 6 bases to trimming and J lost 5 bases; unmatched junction nucleotides: 7. In DNA, the CDR3 is TGTGCCAGCAGGGTGGGACAGGGAGTTTATGGCTACACCTTC. This codes for CASRVGQGVYGYTF.

The chain couples TRBV6-5 to TRBJ1-1; no clear D. The CDR3 is made up of 13 amino acids. Trimming pared 5 bases from V and 1 base from J, leaving 8 bases between. Germline values: CDR1 MNHEY, CDR2 SVGAGI. CDR3 sequence: CASSERWNTEAFF. The CDR3 DNA is TGTGCCAGCAGTGAGAGGTGGAACACTGAAGCTTTCTTT.

This clone was picked up one time. The chain combines TRBV4-1 with TRBJ1-4; the D is unclear. The germline V and J ends were trimmed by 0 bases and 0 bases, with 14 bases remaining between them. Per the germline V gene, CDR1 is MGHRA and CDR2 is YSYEKL. CDR3 length equals 18 residues. The CDR3 nucleotides are TGCGCCAGCAGCCAAGATTCCCGATTAACGGCAACTAATGAAAAACTGTTTTTT. Translated, it gives CASSQDSRLTATNEKLFF.

The chain carries TRBV5-4 and TRBJ1-2; possibly TRBD1 for D (5 bases). Looked up from germline, CDR1 is SGHNT and CDR2 is YYREEE (reference sequence). V was trimmed by 0 bases and J by 8 bases, leaving 14 bases between them. This CDR3 contains 14 residues. The CDR3 is CASSLVQVRVGYTF. The CDR3 DNA reads as TGTGCCAGCAGCTTGGTACAGGTCAGGGTGGGCTACACCTTC.

The chain's CDR3 is CASSLRRETQYF. CDR3 DNA sequence: TGTGCCAGCAGCTTAAGGAGGGAGACCCAGTACTTC. V and J are TRBV11-3 and TRBJ2-5; tentative D call: TRBD2 (5 bases). The V gene's germline CDR1 is SGHNT and CDR2 YENEEA. The CDR3 contains 12 residues. Trimming took off 2 bases at V and 5 bases at J, with 6 bases between the two ends.

This clone was picked up a small number of times. This CDR3 is also generated by other DNA sequences in the sample. V and J are TRBV18 and TRBJ1-1; 7 bases agree with TRBD1. The CDR3 is 14 amino acids. V trimming: 1 base; J trimming: 1 base; junction bases outside the gene matches: 0. Germline assignment: CDR1 KGHSH and CDR2 LQKENI. The CDR3 region has the DNA TGTGCCAGCTCACCACAGGGGGCGAACACTGAAGCTTTCTTT. This codes for CASSPQGANTEAFF.

The chain combines TRBV9 with TRBJ2-7; 10 positions agree with TRBD1. CDR1 is SGDLS, CDR2 YYNGEE, per germline. With V trimmed by 3 bases and J by 4 bases, 4 bases remained unmatched. The CDR3 loop spans 14 amino acids. The CDR3 DNA is TGTGCCAGCAGCGGGGGACAGGGGTCATACGAGCAGTACTTC. This gives the protein CASSGGQGSYEQYF.

The chain recombines TRBV6-6 with TRBJ2-7; 7 positions match TRBD1. The germline gives CDR1 MNHNY, CDR2 SVGAGI (reference sequence). Trimming took 7 bases from V and 1 from J; bases not matched to a gene: 10. This CDR3 is built from 15 residues. The CDR3 here is CASKLTGTESYEQYF. The CDR3 DNA reads TGTGCCAGCAAACTGACCGGGACAGAGTCCTACGAGCAGTACTTC.

The V call is TRBV6-6, the J call TRBJ1-5; D unclear. Trimming pared 6 bases from V and 3 bases from J, leaving 12 bases between. The CDR3 sequence is 14 residues long. CDR1 MNHNY and CDR2 SVGAGI come from the germline V gene (reference sequence). In DNA, the CDR3 is TGTGCCAGCAGCAGCCCTGGAACCAATCAGCCCCAGCATTTT. It encodes CASSSPGTNQPQHF.